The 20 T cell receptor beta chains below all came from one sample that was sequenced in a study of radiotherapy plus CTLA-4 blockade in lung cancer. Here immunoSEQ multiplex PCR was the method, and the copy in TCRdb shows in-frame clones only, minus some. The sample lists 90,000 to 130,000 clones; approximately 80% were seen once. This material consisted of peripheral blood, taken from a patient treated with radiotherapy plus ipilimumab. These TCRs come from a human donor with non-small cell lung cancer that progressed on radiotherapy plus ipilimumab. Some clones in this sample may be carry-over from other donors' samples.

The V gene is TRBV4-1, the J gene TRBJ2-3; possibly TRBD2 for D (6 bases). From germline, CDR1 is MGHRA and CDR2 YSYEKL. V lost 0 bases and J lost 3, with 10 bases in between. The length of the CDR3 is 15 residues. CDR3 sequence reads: CASSQDWRATDTQYF. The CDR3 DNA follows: TGCGCCAGCAGCCAAGATTGGAGGGCGACAGATACGCAGTATTTT.

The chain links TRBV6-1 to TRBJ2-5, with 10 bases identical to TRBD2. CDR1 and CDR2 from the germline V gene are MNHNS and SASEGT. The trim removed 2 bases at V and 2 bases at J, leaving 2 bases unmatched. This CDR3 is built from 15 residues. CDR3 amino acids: CASSEQAGGQETQYF. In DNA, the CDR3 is TGTGCCAGCAGTGAACAAGCGGGGGGGCAAGAGACCCAGTACTTC.

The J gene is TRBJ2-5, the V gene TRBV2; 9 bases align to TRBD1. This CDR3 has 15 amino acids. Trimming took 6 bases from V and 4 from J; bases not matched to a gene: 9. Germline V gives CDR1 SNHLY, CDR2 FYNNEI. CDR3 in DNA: TGTGCCAGCAGACTACAGGGGGCGCCGGGAGAGACCCAGTACTTC. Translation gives CASRLQGAPGETQYF. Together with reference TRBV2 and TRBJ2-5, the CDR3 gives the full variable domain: EPEVTQTPSHQVTQMGQEVILRCVPISNHLYFYWYRQILGQKVEFLVSFYNNEISEKSEIFDDQFSVERPDGSNFTLKIRSTKLEDSAMYFCASRLQGAPGETQYFGPGTRLLVL.

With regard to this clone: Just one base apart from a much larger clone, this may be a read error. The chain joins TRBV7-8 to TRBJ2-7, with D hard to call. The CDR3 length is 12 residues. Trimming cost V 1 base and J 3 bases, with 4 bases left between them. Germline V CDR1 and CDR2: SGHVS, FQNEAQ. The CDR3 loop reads CASSLDLYEQYF. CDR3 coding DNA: TGTGCCAGCAGCTTAGACCTCTACGAGCAGTACTTC. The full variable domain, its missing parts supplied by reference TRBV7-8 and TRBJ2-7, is GAGVSQSPRYKVAKRGQDVALRCDPISGHVSLFWYQQALGQGPEFLTYFQNEAQLDKSGLPSDRFFAERPEGSVSTLKIQRTQQEDSAVYLCASSLDLYEQYFGPGTRLTVT.

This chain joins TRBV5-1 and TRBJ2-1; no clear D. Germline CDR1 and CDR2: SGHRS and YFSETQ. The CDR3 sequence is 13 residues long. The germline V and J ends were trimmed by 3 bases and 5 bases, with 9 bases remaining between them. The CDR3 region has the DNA TGCGCCAGCAGCTCTAGGGCGGACAATGAGCAGTTCTTC. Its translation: CASSSRADNEQFF.

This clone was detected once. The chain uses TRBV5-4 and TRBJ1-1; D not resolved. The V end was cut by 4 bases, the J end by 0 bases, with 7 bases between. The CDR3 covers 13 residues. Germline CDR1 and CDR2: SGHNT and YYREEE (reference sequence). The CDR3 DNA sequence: TGTGCCAGCAGCGAGGGCATGAACACTGAAGCTTTCTTT. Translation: CASSEGMNTEAFF.

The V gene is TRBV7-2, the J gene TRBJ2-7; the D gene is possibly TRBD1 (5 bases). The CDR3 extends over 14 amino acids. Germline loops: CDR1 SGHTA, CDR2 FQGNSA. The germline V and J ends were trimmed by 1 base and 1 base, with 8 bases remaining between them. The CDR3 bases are TGTGCCAGCAGCTTAGAGGGGTGGTCCTACGAGCAGTACTTC. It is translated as CASSLEGWSYEQYF.

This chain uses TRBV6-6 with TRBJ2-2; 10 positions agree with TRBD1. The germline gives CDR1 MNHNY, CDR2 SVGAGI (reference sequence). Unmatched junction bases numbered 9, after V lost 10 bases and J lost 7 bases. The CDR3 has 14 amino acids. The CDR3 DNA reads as TGTGCCATCAAGACAGGACAGGGGGACGGGGAGCTGTTTTTT. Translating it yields CAIKTGQGDGELFF.

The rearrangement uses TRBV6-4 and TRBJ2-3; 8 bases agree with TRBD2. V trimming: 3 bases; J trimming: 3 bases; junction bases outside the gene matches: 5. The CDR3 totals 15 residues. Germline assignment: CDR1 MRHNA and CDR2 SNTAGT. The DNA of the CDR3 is TGTGCCAGCAGTGAAGAAGCGGGGGCAACAGATACGCAGTATTTT. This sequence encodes CASSEEAGATDTQYF.

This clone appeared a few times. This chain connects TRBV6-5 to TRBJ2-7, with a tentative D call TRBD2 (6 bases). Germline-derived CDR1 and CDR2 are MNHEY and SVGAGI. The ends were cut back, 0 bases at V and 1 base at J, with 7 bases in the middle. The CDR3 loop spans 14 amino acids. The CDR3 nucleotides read TGTGCCAGCAGTTACTCGGGGAGGTCCTACGAGCAGTACTTC. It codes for CASSYSGRSYEQYF.

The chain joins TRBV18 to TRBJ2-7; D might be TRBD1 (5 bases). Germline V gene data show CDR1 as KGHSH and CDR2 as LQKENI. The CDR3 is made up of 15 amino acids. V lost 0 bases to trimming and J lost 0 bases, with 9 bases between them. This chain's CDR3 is CASSPPETGSYEQYF. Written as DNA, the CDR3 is TGTGCCAGCTCACCACCTGAAACAGGCTCCTACGAGCAGTACTTC.

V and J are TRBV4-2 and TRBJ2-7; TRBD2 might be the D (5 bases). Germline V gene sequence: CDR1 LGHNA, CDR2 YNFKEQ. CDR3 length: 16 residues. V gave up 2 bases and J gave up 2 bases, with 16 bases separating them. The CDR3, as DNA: TGTGCCAGCAGCCAAACTCCAGCGGCGGATACCTACGAGCAGTACTTC. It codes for CASSQTPAADTYEQYF.

The CDR3 loop reads CASSPLRDRETQYF. CDR3 DNA: TGTGCCAGCTCACCACTCCGGGATCGGGAGACCCAGTACTTC. The chain carries TRBV18 and TRBJ2-5; weak D call: TRBD2 (5 bases). This CDR3 has 14 amino acids. Germline V gene data show CDR1 as KGHSH and CDR2 as LQKENI. Trimming removed 1 base from V and 5 bases from J, with 11 bases in between.

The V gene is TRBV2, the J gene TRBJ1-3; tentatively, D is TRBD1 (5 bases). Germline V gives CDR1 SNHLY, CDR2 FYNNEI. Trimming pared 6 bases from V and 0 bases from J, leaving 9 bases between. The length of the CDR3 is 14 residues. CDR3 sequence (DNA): TGTGCCAGCAGAGGACAACTCTCTGGAAACACCATATATTTT. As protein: CASRGQLSGNTIYF.

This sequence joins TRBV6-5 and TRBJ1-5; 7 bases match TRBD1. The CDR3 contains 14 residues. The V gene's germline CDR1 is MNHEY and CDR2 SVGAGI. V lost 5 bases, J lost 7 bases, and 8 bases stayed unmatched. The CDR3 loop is CASSPRQGRQPQHF. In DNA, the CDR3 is TGTGCCAGCAGTCCCAGACAGGGCCGGCAGCCCCAGCATTTT.

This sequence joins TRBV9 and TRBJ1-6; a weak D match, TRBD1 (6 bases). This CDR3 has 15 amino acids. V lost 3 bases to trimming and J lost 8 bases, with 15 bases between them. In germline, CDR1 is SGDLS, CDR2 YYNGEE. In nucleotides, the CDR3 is TGTGCCAGCAGCGGATCCGGGACAATTGATTCACCCCTCCACTTT. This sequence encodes CASSGSGTIDSPLHF.

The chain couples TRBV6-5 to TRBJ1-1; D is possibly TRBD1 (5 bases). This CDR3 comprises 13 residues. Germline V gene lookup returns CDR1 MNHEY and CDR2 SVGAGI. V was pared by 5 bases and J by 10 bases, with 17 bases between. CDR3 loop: CASSMFLRGTAFF. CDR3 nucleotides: TGTGCCAGCAGTATGTTCCTAAGGGGAACAGCTTTCTTT.

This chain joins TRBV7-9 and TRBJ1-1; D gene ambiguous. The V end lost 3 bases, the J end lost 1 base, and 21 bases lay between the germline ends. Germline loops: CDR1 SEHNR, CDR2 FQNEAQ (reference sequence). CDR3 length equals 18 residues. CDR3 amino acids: CASSFPRTVTMANTEAFF. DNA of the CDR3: TGTGCCAGCAGCTTTCCCCGGACGGTTACAATGGCGAACACTGAAGCTTTCTTT.

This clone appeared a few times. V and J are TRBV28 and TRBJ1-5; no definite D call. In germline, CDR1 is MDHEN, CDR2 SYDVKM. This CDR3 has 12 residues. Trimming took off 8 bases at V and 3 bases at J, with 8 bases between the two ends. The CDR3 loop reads CASGVNNQPQHF. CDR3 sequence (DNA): TGTGCCAGCGGGGTGAACAATCAGCCCCAGCATTTT.

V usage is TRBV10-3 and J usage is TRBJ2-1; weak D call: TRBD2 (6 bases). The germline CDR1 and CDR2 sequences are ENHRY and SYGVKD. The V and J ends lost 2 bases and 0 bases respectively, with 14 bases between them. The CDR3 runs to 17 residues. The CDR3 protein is CAISEDVGGSSYNEQFF. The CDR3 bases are TGTGCCATCAGTGAGGATGTTGGGGGGAGCTCCTACAATGAGCAGTTCTTC.